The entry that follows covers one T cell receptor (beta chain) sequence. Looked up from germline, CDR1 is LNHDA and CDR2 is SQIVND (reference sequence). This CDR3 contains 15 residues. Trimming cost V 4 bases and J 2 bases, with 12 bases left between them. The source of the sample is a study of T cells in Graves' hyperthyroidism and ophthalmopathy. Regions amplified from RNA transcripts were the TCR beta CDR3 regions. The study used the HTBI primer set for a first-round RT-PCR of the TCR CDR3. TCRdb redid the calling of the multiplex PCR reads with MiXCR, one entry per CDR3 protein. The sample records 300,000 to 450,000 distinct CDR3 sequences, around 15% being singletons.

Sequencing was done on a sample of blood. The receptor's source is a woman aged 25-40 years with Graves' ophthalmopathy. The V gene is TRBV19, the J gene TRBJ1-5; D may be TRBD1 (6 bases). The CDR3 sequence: CASSTGEMGNQPQHF. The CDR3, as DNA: TGTGCCAGTAGTACAGGGGAAATGGGCAATCAGCCCCAGCATTTT.